This T cell receptor (beta chain) appears in the sequencing data of a study of preoperative IRX-2 immunotherapy in early breast cancer. V lost 1 base and J lost 6; bases outside the gene matches: 9. Per germline, CDR1 LNHDA and CDR2 SQIVND (reference sequence). The CDR3 is 18 amino acids. Generated by immunoSEQ multiplex PCR, the TCRdb table keeps only in-frame clones and is missing some. The table shows about 45,000 clones, with 70% to 85% occurring only once. Treatment described: preoperative locoregional IRX-2 cytokine immunotherapy. Samples came from a phase Ib trial of preoperative locoregional IRX-2 cytokine immunotherapy.

The V call is TRBV19, the J call TRBJ2-1; 13 bases line up with TRBD2. The TCR was taken from a human donor with breast cancer. The sample consisted of tumor tissue, taken after IRX-2 immunotherapy. The CDR3 DNA sequence: TGTGCCAGTAGTATAGGGGAGACTAGCGGGAGGTACGCCAATGAGCAGTTCTTC. Residues: CASSIGETSGRYANEQFF.